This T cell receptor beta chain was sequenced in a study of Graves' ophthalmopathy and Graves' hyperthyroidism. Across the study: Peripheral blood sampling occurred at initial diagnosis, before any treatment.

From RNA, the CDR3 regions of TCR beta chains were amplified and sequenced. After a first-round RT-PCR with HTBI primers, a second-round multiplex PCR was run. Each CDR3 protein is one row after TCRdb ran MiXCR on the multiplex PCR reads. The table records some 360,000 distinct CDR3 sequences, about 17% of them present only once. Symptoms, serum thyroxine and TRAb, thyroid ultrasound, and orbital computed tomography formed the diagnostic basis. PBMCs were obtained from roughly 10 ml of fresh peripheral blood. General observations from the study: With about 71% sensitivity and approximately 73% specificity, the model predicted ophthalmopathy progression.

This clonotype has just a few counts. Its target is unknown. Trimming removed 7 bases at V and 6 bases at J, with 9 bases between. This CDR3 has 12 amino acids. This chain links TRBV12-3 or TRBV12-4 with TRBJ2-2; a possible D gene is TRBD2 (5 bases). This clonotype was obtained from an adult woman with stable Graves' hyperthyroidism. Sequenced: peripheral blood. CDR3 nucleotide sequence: TGTGCCAGCAAACGGGGATCCGGGGAGCTGTTTTTT. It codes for CASKRGSGELFF.